Each of the 10 T cell receptor beta chains below was sequenced from the same sample in a study of blood T cell repertoires in COVID-19. Using immunoSEQ multiplex PCR, the repertoire was profiled, and TCRdb retains in-frame clones only, with some absent. The sample lists about 480,000 clones, 80% to 90% occurring once. Sequencing was performed on peripheral blood. These receptor sequences come from a man aged 18 to 29 with COVID-19, enrolled during active disease.

The V call is TRBV7-2, the J call TRBJ2-3; D gene ambiguous. CDR3 length: 12 residues. Germline assignment: CDR1 SGHTA and CDR2 FQGNSA. The V end lost 3 bases, the J end lost 6 bases, and 7 bases lay between the germline ends. This CDR3 reads CASSFLEDTQYF. For the CDR3, the DNA is TGTGCCAGCAGCTTTCTTGAGGATACGCAGTATTTT.

A word on this clone: This CDR3 is also generated by other DNA sequences in the sample. The chain carries TRBV19 and TRBJ2-7; D is possibly TRBD1 (8 bases). The CDR3 has 12 residues. Trimming pared 8 bases from V and 4 bases from J, leaving 12 bases between. Germline CDR1 reads LNHDA; CDR2 reads SQIVND (reference sequence). CDR3 sequence reads: CASGQGLYEQYF. CDR3 sequence (DNA): TGTGCCAGTGGACAGGGACTATACGAGCAGTACTTC.

V usage is TRBV19 and J usage is TRBJ1-5; TRBD1 aligns across 9 bases. Germline CDR1 and CDR2: LNHDA and SQIVND (reference sequence). The V and J ends lost 1 base and 7 bases, in that order; junction bases with no gene match: 11. CDR3 length equals 17 residues. The CDR3 reads CASSIGTGTGMWQPQHF. As DNA, the CDR3 is TGTGCCAGTAGTATAGGTACCGGGACAGGGATGTGGCAGCCCCAGCATTTT.

The V call is TRBV14, the J call TRBJ2-5; D is ambiguous. Germline CDR1 SGHDN, CDR2 FVKESK. V lost 1 base, J lost 5 bases, and 11 bases lay in between. The CDR3 runs to 14 residues. CDR3: CASSQGSMWETQYF. In DNA, the CDR3 is TGTGCCAGCAGCCAAGGCAGTATGTGGGAGACCCAGTACTTC.

V and J are TRBV19 and TRBJ2-1; tentative D call: TRBD2 (6 bases). The length of the CDR3 is 17 residues. Trimming removed 7 bases from V and 7 bases from J, with 26 bases in between. The V gene's germline CDR1 is LNHDA and CDR2 SQIVND (reference sequence). DNA of the CDR3: TGTGCCAGTACCACGAAAGGAAGGGGACTGACGGATAATGAGCAGTTCTTC. This codes for CASTTKGRGLTDNEQFF.

As DNA, the CDR3 is TGTGCCAGCTCACTGACAGGGGCCTACACTGAAGCTTTCTTT. The encoded protein is CASSLTGAYTEAFF. The V call is TRBV18, the J call TRBJ1-1; 8 nucleotides line up with TRBD1. This CDR3 is built from 14 residues. Germline V lookup: CDR1 KGHSH, CDR2 LQKENI. After removal of 4 bases from V and 3 bases from J, the junction contained 4 bases not matched to a gene.

The V call is TRBV5-1, the J call TRBJ2-2; 9 positions agree with TRBD2. CDR1 SGHRS and CDR2 YFSETQ come from the germline V gene. V shed 0 bases and J 4 bases; nucleotides not matched to a gene: 4. CDR3 length: 16 residues. This CDR3 is CASSLGREGPTGELFF. DNA for the CDR3: TGCGCCAGCAGCTTGGGGCGGGAGGGCCCCACCGGGGAGCTGTTTTTT. Full variable domain (remainder filled in from reference TRBV5-1 and TRBJ2-2): KAGVTQTPRYLIKTRGQQVTLSCSPISGHRSVSWYQQTPGQGLQFLFEYFSETQRNKGNFPGRFSGRQFSNSRSEMNVSTLELGDSALYLCASSLGREGPTGELFFGEGSRLTVL.

The V and J genes are TRBV19 and TRBJ1-1; maybe TRBD1 (5 bases). Germline assignment: CDR1 LNHDA and CDR2 SQIVND (reference sequence). This CDR3 is 16 amino acids long. The V end lost 4 bases, the J end lost 0 bases, and 15 bases lay between the germline ends. CDR3 protein: CASSTMTDLLNTEAFF. The CDR3 DNA is TGTGCCAGTAGTACGATGACAGACCTATTGAACACTGAAGCTTTCTTT.

This clone was observed a few times. The CDR3 DNA reads TGTGCCAGCAGCTCGGGGGGGCCCCTCCACTTT. Amino acids: CASSSGGPLHF. The V and J genes are TRBV5-6 and TRBJ1-6; D is perhaps TRBD1 (5 bases). Germline lookup yields CDR1 SGHDT and CDR2 YYEEEE. Between the trimmed V and J ends, which lost 3 bases and 13 bases, there was a span of 8 bases. The CDR3 is made up of 11 amino acids.

The chain links TRBV21-1 to TRBJ2-3; the table's D call of TRBD2 was not tested on the DNA. TRBV21-1 is a known pseudogene. The CDR3 covers 17 residues. In DNA form, the CDR3 reads TGTGCCAGCAGTTGGCGTAGCGGGGGCATGGGGTCAGATACGCAGTATTTT. This encodes CASSWRSGGMGSDTQYF.